This T cell receptor (beta chain) was sequenced for a study of cytomegalovirus exposure and HLA in healthy donors. The PCR employed 60 Vbeta primers together with 13 Jbeta primers. Assay: immunoSEQ multiplex PCR; the TCRdb copy retains only in-frame clones and omits some. This table holds 150,000 to 200,000 clones, approximately 81% found once. General study points: When presence/absence was analysed, sequencing depth was taken to be roughly uniform across donors.

Only a few counts were recorded for this clone. The antigen is unknown. These donors counted as nominally healthy when sampled, but unrecorded immune exposures were likely. After removal of 2 bases from V and 7 bases from J, the junction contained 3 bases not matched to a gene. The length of the CDR3 is 14 residues. Germline assignment: CDR1 SNHLY and CDR2 FYNNEI. Material for sequencing was PBMCs. The receptor comes from a woman aged 30 to 39 in good health and CMV-seronegative. The gene calls are TRBV2 and TRBJ2-5; 11 bases match TRBD2. The CDR3 DNA reads as TGTGCCAGCAGTGAAAGTAGCGGGGGGGGGACCCAGTACTTC. The encoded protein is CASSESSGGGTQYF.